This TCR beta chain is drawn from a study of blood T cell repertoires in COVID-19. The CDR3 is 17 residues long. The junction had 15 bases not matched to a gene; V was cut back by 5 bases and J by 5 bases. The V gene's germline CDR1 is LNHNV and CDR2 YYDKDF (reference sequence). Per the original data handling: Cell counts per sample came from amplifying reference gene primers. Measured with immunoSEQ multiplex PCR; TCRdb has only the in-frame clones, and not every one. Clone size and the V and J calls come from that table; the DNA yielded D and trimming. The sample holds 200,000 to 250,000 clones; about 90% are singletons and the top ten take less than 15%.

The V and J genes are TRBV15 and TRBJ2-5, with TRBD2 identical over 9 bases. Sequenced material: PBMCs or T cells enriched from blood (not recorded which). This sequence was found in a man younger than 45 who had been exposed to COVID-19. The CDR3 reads CATSPGDIAGARETQYF. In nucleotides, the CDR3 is TGTGCCACCAGCCCCGGTGATATAGCGGGGGCCCGGGAGACCCAGTACTTC.